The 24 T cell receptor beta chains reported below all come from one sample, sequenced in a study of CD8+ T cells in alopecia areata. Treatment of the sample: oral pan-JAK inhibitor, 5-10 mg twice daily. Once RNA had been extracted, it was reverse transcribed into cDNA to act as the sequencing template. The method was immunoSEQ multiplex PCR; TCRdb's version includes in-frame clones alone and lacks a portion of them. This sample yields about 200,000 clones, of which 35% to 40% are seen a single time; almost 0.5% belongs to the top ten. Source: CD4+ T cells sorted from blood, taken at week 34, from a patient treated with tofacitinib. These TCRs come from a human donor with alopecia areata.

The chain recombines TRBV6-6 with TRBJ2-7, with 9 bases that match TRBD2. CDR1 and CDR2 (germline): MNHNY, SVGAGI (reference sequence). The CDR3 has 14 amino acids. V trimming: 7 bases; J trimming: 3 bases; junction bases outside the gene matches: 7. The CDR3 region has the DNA TGTGCCAGCACCTTAGCGGGAGTAATCTACGAGCAGTACTTC. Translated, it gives CASTLAGVIYEQYF.

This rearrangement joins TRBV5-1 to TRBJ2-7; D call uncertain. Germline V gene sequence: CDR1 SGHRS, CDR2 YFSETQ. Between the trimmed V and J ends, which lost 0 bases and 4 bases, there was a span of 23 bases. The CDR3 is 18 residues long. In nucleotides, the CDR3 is TGCGCCAGCAGCTTGGCCCCACCGGACGCCCTCGAAGAATACGAGCAGTACTTC. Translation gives CASSLAPPDALEEYEQYF.

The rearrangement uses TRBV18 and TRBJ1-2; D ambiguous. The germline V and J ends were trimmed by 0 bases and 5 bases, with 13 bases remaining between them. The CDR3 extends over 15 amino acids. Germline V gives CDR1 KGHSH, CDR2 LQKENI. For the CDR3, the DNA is TGTGCCAGCTCACCACCGGGCGGCAGAAGTTATGGCTACACCTTC. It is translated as CASSPPGGRSYGYTF.

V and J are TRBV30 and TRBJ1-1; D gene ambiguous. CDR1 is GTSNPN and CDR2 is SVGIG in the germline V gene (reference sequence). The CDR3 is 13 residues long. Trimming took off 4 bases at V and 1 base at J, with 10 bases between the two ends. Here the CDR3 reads CAWKGWGNTEAFF. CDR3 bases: TGTGCCTGGAAAGGGTGGGGGAACACTGAAGCTTTCTTT.

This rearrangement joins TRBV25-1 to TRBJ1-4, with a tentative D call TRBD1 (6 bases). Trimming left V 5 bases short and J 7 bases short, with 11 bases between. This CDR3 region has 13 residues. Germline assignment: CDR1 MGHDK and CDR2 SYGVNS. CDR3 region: CASSPDRFEKLFF. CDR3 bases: TGTGCCAGCAGTCCCGACAGGTTTGAAAAACTGTTTTTT.

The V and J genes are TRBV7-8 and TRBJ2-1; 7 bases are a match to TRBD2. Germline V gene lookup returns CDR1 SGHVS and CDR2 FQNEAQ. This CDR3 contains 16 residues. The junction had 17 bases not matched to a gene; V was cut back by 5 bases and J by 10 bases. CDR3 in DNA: TGTGCCAGCAGCCTGCGGACTAGATCCCCTTCATGGGAGCAGTTCTTC. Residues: CASSLRTRSPSWEQFF.

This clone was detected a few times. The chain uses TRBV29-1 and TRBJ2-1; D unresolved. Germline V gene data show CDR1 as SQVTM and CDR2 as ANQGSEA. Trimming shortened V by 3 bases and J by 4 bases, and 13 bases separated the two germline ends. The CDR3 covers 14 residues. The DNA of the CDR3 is TGCAGCGTTGATAAGGAAGTCTCGTACAATGAGCAGTTCTTC. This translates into CSVDKEVSYNEQFF.

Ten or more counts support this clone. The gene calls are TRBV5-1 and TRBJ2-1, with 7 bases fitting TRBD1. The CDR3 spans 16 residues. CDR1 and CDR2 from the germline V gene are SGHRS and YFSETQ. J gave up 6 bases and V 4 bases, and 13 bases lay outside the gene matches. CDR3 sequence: CASSVGTNRDSNEQFF. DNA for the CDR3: TGCGCCAGCAGCGTTGGGACAAACCGGGACAGCAATGAGCAGTTCTTC.

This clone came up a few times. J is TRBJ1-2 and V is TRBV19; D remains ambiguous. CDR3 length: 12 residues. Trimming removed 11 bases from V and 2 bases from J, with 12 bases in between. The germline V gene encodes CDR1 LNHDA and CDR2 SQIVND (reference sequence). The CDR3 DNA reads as TGTGCCTTGGGGAGTCCGAACTATGGCTACACCTTC. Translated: CALGSPNYGYTF.

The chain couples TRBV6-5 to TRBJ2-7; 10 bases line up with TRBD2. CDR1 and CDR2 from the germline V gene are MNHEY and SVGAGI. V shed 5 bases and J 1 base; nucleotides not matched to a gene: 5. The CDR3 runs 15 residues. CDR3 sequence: CASSRTLAGSYEQYF. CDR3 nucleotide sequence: TGTGCCAGCAGTAGGACACTAGCGGGATCCTACGAGCAGTACTTC.

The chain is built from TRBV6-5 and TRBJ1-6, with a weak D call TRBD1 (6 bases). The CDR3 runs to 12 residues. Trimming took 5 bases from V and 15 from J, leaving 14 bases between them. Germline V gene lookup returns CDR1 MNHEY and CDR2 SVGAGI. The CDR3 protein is CASSQNGQNLHF. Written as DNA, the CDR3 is TGTGCCAGCAGTCAAAACGGACAGAACCTCCACTTT.

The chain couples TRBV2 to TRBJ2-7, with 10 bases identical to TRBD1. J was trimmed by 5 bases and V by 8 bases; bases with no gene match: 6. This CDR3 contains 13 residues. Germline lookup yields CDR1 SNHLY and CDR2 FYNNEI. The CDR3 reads CASARDRGHEQYF. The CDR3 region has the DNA TGTGCCAGCGCCCGGGACAGGGGCCACGAGCAGTACTTC. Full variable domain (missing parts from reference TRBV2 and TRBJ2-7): EPEVTQTPSHQVTQMGQEVILRCVPISNHLYFYWYRQILGQKVEFLVSFYNNEISEKSEIFDDQFSVERPDGSNFTLKIRSTKLEDSAMYFCASARDRGHEQYFGPGTRLTVT.

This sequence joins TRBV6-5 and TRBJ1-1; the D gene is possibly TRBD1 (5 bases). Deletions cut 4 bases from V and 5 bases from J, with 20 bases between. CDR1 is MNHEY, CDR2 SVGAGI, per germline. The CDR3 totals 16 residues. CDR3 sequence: CASSSPGASRGTEAFF. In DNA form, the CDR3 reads TGTGCCAGCAGTTCCCCCGGGGCTTCGAGAGGGACTGAAGCTTTCTTT.

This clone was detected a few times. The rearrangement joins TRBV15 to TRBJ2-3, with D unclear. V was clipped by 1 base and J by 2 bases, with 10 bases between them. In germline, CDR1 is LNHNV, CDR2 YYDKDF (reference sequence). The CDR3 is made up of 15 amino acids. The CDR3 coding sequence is TGTGCCACCAGCAGAGCGACACGATCCACAGATACGCAGTATTTT. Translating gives CATSRATRSTDTQYF.

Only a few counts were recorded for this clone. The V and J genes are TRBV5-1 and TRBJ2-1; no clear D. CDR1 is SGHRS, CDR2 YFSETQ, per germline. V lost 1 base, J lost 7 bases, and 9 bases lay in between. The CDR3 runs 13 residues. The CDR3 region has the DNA TGCGCCAGCAGCTTGTATGGGGAAAATGAGCAGTTCTTC. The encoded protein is CASSLYGENEQFF.

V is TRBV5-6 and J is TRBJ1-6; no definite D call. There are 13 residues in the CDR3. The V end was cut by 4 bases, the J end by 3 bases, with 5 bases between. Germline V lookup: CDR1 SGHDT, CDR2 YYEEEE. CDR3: CASSRNYNSPLHF. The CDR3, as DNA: TGTGCCAGCAGCCGGAACTATAATTCACCCCTCCACTTT.

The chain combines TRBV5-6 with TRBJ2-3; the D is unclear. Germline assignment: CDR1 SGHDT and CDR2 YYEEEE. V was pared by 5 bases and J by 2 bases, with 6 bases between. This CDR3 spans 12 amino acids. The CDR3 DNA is TGTGCCAGCAGATTAAACACAGATACGCAGTATTTT. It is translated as CASRLNTDTQYF.

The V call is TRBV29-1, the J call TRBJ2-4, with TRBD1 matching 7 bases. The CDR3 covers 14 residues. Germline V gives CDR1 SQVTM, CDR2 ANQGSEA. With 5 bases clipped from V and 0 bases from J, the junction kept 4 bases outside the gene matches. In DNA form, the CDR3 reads TGCAGCGTTAGGGGGCGCTTAGCCAAAAACATTCAGTACTTC. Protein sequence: CSVRGRLAKNIQYF.

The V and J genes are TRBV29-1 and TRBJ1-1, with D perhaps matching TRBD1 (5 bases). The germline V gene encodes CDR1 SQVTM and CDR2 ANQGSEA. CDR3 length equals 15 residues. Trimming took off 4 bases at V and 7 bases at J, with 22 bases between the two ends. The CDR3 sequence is CSVARHSTPGGEAFF. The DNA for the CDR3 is TGCAGCGTTGCCCGACATAGCACCCCCGGGGGTGAAGCTTTCTTT. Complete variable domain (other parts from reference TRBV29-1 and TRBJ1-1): SAVISQKPSRDICQRGTSLTIQCQVDSQVTMMFWYRQQPGQSLTLIATANQGSEATYESGFVIDKFPISRPNLTFSTLTVSNMSPEDSSIYLCSVARHSTPGGEAFFGQGTRLTVV.

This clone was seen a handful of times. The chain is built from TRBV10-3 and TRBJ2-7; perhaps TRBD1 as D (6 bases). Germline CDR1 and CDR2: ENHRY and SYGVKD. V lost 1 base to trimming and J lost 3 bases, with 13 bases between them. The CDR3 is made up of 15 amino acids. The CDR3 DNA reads TGTGCCATCAGTGAGTTACGGACAGAAAACTACGAGCAGTACTTC. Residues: CAISELRTENYEQYF.

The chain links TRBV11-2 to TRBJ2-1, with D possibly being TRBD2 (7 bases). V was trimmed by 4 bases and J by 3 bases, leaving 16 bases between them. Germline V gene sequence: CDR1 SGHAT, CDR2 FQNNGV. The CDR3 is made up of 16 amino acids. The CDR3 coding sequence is TGTGCCAGCAGCTCAATTCGGGGGGCCCTCTACAATGAGCAGTTCTTC. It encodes CASSSIRGALYNEQFF.

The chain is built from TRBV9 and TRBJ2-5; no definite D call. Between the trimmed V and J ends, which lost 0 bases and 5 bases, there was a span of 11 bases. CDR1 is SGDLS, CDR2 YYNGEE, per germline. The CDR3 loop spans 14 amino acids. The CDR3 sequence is CASSVGAAAETQYF. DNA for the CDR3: TGTGCCAGCAGCGTAGGCGCAGCAGCGGAGACCCAGTACTTC. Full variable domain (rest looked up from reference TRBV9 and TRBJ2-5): DSGVTQTPKHLITATGQRVTLRCSPRSGDLSVYWYQQSLDQGLQFLIQYYNGEERAKGNILERFSAQQFPDLHSELNLSSLELGDSALYFCASSVGAAAETQYFGPGTRLLVL.

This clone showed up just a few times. CDR3 sequence: CAISEGLAGYYTDTQYF. As DNA, the CDR3 is TGTGCCATCAGTGAGGGACTAGCGGGGTACTACACAGATACGCAGTATTTT. The chain is built from TRBV10-3 and TRBJ2-3; 12 nucleotides line up with TRBD2. Trimming removed 2 bases from V and 2 bases from J; junction bases left unmatched: 5. The germline V gene encodes CDR1 ENHRY and CDR2 SYGVKD. The CDR3 loop spans 17 amino acids.

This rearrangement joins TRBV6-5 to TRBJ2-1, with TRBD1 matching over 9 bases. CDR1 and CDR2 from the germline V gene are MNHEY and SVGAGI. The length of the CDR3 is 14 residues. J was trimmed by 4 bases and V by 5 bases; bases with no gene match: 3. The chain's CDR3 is CASSETGGYNEQFF. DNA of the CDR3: TGTGCCAGCAGTGAGACAGGGGGTTACAATGAGCAGTTCTTC.